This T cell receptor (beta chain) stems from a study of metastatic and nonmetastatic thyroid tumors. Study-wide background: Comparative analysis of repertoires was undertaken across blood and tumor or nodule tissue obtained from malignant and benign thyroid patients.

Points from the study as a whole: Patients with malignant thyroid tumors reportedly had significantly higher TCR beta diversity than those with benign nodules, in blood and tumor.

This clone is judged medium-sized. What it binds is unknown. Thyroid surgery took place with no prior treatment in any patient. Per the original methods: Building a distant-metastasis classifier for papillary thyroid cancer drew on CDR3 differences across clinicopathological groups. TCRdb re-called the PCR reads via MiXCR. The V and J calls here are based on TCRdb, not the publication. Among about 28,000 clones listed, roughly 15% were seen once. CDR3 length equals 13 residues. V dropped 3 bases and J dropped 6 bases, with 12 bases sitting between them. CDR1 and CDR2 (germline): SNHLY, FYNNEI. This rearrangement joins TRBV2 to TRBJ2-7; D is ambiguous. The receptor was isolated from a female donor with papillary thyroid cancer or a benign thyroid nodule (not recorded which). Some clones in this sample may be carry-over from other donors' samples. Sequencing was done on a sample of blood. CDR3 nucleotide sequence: TGTGCCAGCAGTGAGGGCAGCTTCTCCGAGCAGTACTTC. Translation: CASSEGSFSEQYF.